This TCR beta chain is drawn from a study of response to subunit inactivated influenza vaccine. General study points: The authors put forward the suggestion that each seasonal influenza vaccination may bring in only a limited number of new T cells.

One entry per CDR3 protein results from TCRdb running MiXCR on the RT-PCR reads. This table holds around 530,000 distinct CDR3 sequences, about 15% found once. The sample holds a few counts of this clonotype. Its antigen is unidentified. The TCR sequence derives from a man between 50 and 70 years old who received an inactivated influenza vaccine. The specimen was CD4+ T cells sorted from PBMCs, collected around 25 months after vaccination.

In nucleotides, the CDR3 is TGTGCCAGCAGTTTTACGGGGAGGAGGAACACTGAAGCTTTCTTT. Translating it yields CASSFTGRRNTEAFF. The chain uses TRBV12-3 or TRBV12-4 and TRBJ1-1; D not resolved. CDR3 size: 15 residues. Trimming shortened V by 3 bases and J by 1 base, and 12 bases separated the two germline ends.